The present TCR beta chain was sequenced within a study of T-cell memory formation after mild COVID-19. Study findings and constraints: Detection of some responders pre-infection suggested pre-existing cross-reactive memory T cells participated.

There are 16 residues in the CDR3. Germline V CDR1 and CDR2: SGHAT, FQDESV (reference sequence). Trimming at V came to 0 bases and at J to 5 bases, leaving 7 bases not matched to a gene. MiXCR, applied by TCRdb to the 5' RACE reads, yields one record per CDR3 protein. Of 400,000 or so distinct CDR3 sequences in the sample, around 18% were seen once. On this clonotype: Its matching antigen is unknown.

The genes are TRBV11-1 and TRBJ2-5; 9 positions agree with TRBD2. Source material: PBMCs or a T cell subset sorted from them (not recorded which). The sequence was collected from an adult woman who had mild COVID-19 (a few samples of this study predate the infection). Cell type and time point are not known. The CDR3 loop is CASSLAAGGPEETQYF. CDR3 nucleotides: TGTGCCAGCAGCTTAGCGGCGGGAGGGCCCGAGGAGACCCAGTACTTC.